The 9 T cell receptor beta chains presented below share a single source sample, sequenced in a study of identical twins. TCRdb reprocessed the 5' RACE reads via MiXCR and lists one record per CDR3 protein. The table shows roughly 490,000 distinct CDR3 sequences, with more than 13% occurring only once. This sample was shared with a second study, whose subject was yellow fever vaccine responses in identical twins.

Sequenced input: CD4+ T cells sorted from blood. These receptor sequences come from a woman between 18 and 30 years old in good health.

This clonotype was detected ten times or more. The chain has TRBV15 and TRBJ2-1; 7 bases line up with TRBD2. The CDR3 is 15 residues long. Trimming cost V 3 bases and J 0 bases; bases outside gene matches: 2. CDR1 LNHNV and CDR2 YYDKDF come from the germline V gene (reference sequence). CDR3 sequence: CATSRERDSYNEQFF. CDR3 nucleotide sequence: TGTGCCACCAGCAGGGAGCGGGACTCCTACAATGAGCAGTTCTTC.

The chain has TRBV25-1 and TRBJ2-7; D perhaps matches TRBD1 (6 bases). The CDR3 runs to 14 residues. Trimming took 3 bases from V and 3 from J, leaving 12 bases between them. Germline CDR1 is MGHDK and CDR2 is SYGVNS. CDR3 protein: CASSDFGQNYEQYF. The CDR3, as DNA: TGTGCCAGCAGTGATTTTGGACAGAACTACGAGCAGTACTTC.

This clonotype appeared many times. V usage is TRBV12-3 or TRBV12-4 and J usage is TRBJ2-5; D is uncertain. The CDR3 is 14 amino acids. With 6 bases removed from V and 4 bases from J, the gap between germline ends came to 15 bases. CDR3 in amino acids: CASSLGPVGETQYF. For the CDR3, the DNA is TGTGCCAGCAGCCTAGGACCGGTTGGAGAGACCCAGTACTTC.

There are a few counts of this clonotype. The chain links TRBV10-2 to TRBJ2-2, with a weak D call TRBD1 (5 bases). V was shortened by 3 bases and J by 6 bases, with 11 bases between the two germline ends. The CDR3 spans 14 residues. Per germline, CDR1 WSHSY and CDR2 SAAADI. In DNA form, the CDR3 reads TGCGCCAGCAGTGAAACGCAGGGCGCCGGGGAGCTGTTTTTT. It is translated as CASSETQGAGELFF.

The chain employs TRBV10-2 and TRBJ2-1; 13 bases line up with TRBD2. Losses at the gene ends were 4 bases for V and 12 bases for J; bases not matched to a gene: 3. The CDR3 length is 13 residues. CDR1 and CDR2 (germline): WSHSY, SAAADI. CDR3 sequence: CASSGTSGSGQFF. Written as DNA, the CDR3 is TGCGCCAGCAGTGGGACTAGCGGGAGTGGGCAGTTCTTC.

The table lists this clonotype with a few counts. The CDR3 DNA is TGCAGTGCGGAATCTCGGACAGGAGGCTCTTACGAGCAGTACTTC. It codes for CSAESRTGGSYEQYF. The gene calls are TRBV20-1 and TRBJ2-7, with 7 bases identical to TRBD1. V was clipped by 6 bases and J by 4 bases; unmatched bases: 15. This CDR3 contains 15 residues. Germline CDR1 reads DFQATT; CDR2 reads SNEGSKA (reference sequence).

This clonotype occurred many times. The V call is TRBV3-1, the J call TRBJ2-2, with a possible D match to TRBD1 (5 bases). This CDR3 has 14 residues. V lost 7 bases to trimming and J lost 0 bases, with 9 bases between them. Germline CDR1 and CDR2: LGHDT and YNNKEL (reference sequence). As DNA, the CDR3 is TGTGCCAGCAAGAGGACAACGAACACCGGGGAGCTGTTTTTT. It translates to CASKRTTNTGELFF. The whole variable domain, filled in from reference TRBV3-1 and TRBJ2-2, reads DTAVSQTPKYLVTQMGNDKSIKCEQNLGHDTMYWYKQDSKKFLKIMFSYNNKELIINETVPNRFSPKSPDKAHLNLHINSLELGDSAVYFCASKRTTNTGELFFGEGSRLTVL.

This chain joins TRBV7-2 and TRBJ2-3; D is perhaps TRBD1 (6 bases). Germline CDR1 reads SGHTA; CDR2 reads FQGNSA. V was shortened by 3 bases and J by 3 bases, with 10 bases between the two germline ends. There are 14 residues in the CDR3. The CDR3 bases are TGTGCCAGCAGCTTCACCCAGGGGACAGATACGCAGTATTTT. Translated: CASSFTQGTDTQYF.

The CDR3 reads CASSEEPQETQYF. Written as DNA, the CDR3 is TGTGCCAGCAGTGAGGAGCCCCAAGAGACCCAGTACTTC. The gene calls are TRBV9 and TRBJ2-5; D uncertain. CDR3 length: 13 residues. CDR1 and CDR2 (germline): SGDLS, YYNGEE. Trimming left V 5 bases short and J 1 base short, with 9 bases between.